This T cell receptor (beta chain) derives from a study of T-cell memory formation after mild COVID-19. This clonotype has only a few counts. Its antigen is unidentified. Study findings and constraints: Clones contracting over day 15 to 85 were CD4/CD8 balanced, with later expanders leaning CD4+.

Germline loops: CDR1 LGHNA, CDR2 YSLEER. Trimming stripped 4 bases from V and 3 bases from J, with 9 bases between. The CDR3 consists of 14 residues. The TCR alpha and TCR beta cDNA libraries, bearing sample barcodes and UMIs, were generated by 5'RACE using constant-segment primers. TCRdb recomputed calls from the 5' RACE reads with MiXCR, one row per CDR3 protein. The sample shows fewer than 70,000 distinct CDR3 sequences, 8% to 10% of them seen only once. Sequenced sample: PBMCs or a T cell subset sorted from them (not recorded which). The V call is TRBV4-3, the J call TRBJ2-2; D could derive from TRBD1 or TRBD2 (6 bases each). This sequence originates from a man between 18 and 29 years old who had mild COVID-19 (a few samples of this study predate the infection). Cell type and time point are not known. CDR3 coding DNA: TGCGCCAGCAGCCGTAGGGGGGACACCGGGGAGCTGTTTTTT. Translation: CASSRRGDTGELFF.